This paragraph reports one TCR beta chain. Its target is not known. TCRdb re-analysed the reads in MiXCR, keeping a single row per CDR3 protein. The sample records some 280,000 distinct CDR3 sequences, 12% to 15% being singletons. This record belongs to a study of T cell repertoires in cytomegalovirus infection. Study as a whole: CMV infection plus the matching HLA type was flagged by public TCR beta signatures.

This CDR3 has 14 amino acids. V was trimmed by 3 bases and J by 4 bases, leaving 15 bases between them. CDR1 and CDR2 (germline): DFQATT, SNEGSKA (reference sequence). Overall study findings and caveats: Adding up the frequency of public TCR beta families identified people who carried CMV plus the relevant HLA. CMV-specific TCR beta clonotypes restricted by HLA-C were the ones dominating the ex vivo response.

The sequence was collected from a human donor in good health (CMV status not recorded). Some clones in this sample may be carry-over from other donors' samples. V is TRBV20-1 and J is TRBJ2-5, with D unresolved. The specimen was PBMCs. The DNA for the CDR3 is TGCAGTGCTAGTTTTGGGGTCGTTGGAGAGACCCAGTACTTC. It translates to CSASFGVVGETQYF.